These T cell receptor beta chains were read from a single sample in a study of blood T cell repertoires in COVID-19. Sequencing was performed with immunoSEQ multiplex PCR; in TCRdb, only in-frame clones are kept and a portion is missing. The sample contains 150,000 to 200,000 clones, approximately 80% of which appear only once. Input material: peripheral blood. The source of these receptors is a woman between 50 and 59 years old with active or convalescent COVID-19. Both conserved end residues are trimmed from each CDR3.

>TRBJ2-7|TRBV6-5|12
ASSSLGGTYEQY
>TRBJ2-1|TRBV7-2|13
ASSKTSGSYNEQF
>TRBJ1-5|TRBV2|12
ASSTVGGNQPQH
>TRBJ2-1|TRBV2|12
ASCPSGSYNEQF
>TRBJ1-3|TRBV23-1|13
ASSPPHPQGNTIY
>TRBJ2-1|TRBV4-2|13
ASSQDPASSVEQF
>TRBJ2-1|TRBV30|12
AWSVGGIDNEQF
>TRBJ1-1|TRBV28|12
ASSLSRRSTEAF
>TRBJ1-6|TRBV28|15
ASSSPGQGLYNSPLH
>TRBJ2-7|TRBV3-1/TRBV3-2|14
ASSHMRAESSYEQY
>TRBJ2-1|TRBV7-9|14
ASSAFGGSINNEQF
>TRBJ1-2|TRBV12-3/TRBV12-4|11
ASSPRTGFGYT
>TRBJ2-7|TRBV7-8|12
ASSPATGTNEQY
>TRBJ2-7|TRBV28|13
ASSGSFPRGYEQY
>TRBJ1-5|TRBV7-2|15
ASSFRPDRAQWQPQH
>TRBJ2-2|TRBV6-4|14
ASSRSLRRDTGELF
>TRBJ1-1|TRBV19|13
ASRRNREMNTEAF
>TRBJ2-7|TRBV24-1|14
ATSDPGDRGHDEQY
>TRBJ2-5|TRBV7-2|12
ASSLQVFGETQY
>TRBJ1-1|TRBV19|12
ASSMSAGGTEAF
>TRBJ1-6|TRBV19|12
ASRRQGLNSPLH
>TRBJ1-1|TRBV30|13
AWSSPRRGNTEAF
>TRBJ1-6|TRBV14|12
ASSQNRGHSPLH
>TRBJ1-2|TRBV7-2|12
ASSFRTGGYGYT
>TRBJ2-1|TRBV30|13
AWSHGQGSYNEQF
>TRBJ1-3|TRBV6-5|14
ASSSTIPGSGNTIY